The 32 T cell receptor beta chains below were found in one sample sequenced in a study of blood T cells in healthy people across ages. Primed by a sample-barcoded 5' primer and a J-beta primer mix, a second PCR proceeded for 7 to 11 cycles. TCRdb redid the calling of the 5' RACE reads with MiXCR, one entry per CDR3 protein. The sample yields 1,800,000 or so distinct CDR3 sequences, approximately 40% seen once. Specimen: blood. All receptors derive from a human donor in good health.

This clonotype was detected once. This chain connects TRBV5-5 to TRBJ2-1; TRBD2 is a possible D gene (6 bases). V was shortened by 0 bases and J by 10 bases, with 11 bases between the two germline ends. Germline V gene data show CDR1 as SGHKS and CDR2 as YYEKEE (reference sequence). The CDR3 length is 13 residues. The CDR3 spells CASSLVAGIEQFF. The CDR3 nucleotides are TGTGCCAGCAGCTTGGTGGCGGGAATCGAGCAGTTCTTC.

The chain has TRBV6-5 and TRBJ2-5, with 11 nucleotides matching TRBD2. Matching the DNA end better, TRBJ2-7 makes the J call doubtful. Germline values: CDR1 MNHEY, CDR2 SVGAGI. This CDR3 is 15 amino acids long. The CDR3: CASSFLAGGRGEQYF. CDR3 nucleotide sequence: TGTGCCAGCAGCTTTCTAGCGGGGGGCCGGGGCGAGCAGTACTTC.

The chain has TRBV6-2 or TRBV6-3 and TRBJ2-1; D may be TRBD1 (6 bases). Trimming left V 8 bases short and J 2 bases short, with 13 bases between. The CDR3 loop spans 14 amino acids. The germline V gene encodes CDR1 MNHEY and CDR2 SVGEGT. The CDR3 DNA reads as TGTGCCAGCGAGGATCGGACAGCCTACAATGAGCAGTTCTTC. Protein sequence: CASEDRTAYNEQFF.

This sequence joins TRBV6-2 or TRBV6-3 and TRBJ1-5; 8 bases are shared with TRBD1. Germline values: CDR1 MNHEY, CDR2 SVGEGT. The CDR3 has 18 residues. V lost 6 bases and J lost 4; bases outside the gene matches: 17. The CDR3 DNA reads TGTGCCAGCAGCTCCTCTTACGGGCAGGGGGCGCGAAATCAGCCCCAGCATTTT. Translation gives CASSSSYGQGARNQPQHF.

In its sample, this clonotype was seen once. This chain uses TRBV6-5 with TRBJ2-5; D is perhaps TRBD1 (6 bases). Germline V lookup: CDR1 MNHEY, CDR2 SVGAGI. V lost 7 bases and J lost 9, with 15 bases in between. The CDR3 runs 12 residues. CDR3 residues: CASTTQGKAQYF. CDR3 sequence (DNA): TGTGCCAGCACCACCCAGGGGAAGGCCCAGTACTTC.

This clonotype was seen a handful of times. This chain joins TRBV27 and TRBJ2-3; TRBD2 aligns across 7 bases. The ends lost 5 bases at V and 3 bases at J; junction bases unmatched: 8. Germline V lookup: CDR1 MNHEY, CDR2 SMNVEV (reference sequence). This CDR3 is 15 amino acids long. This CDR3 is CASSLGGGPTDTQYF. As DNA, the CDR3 is TGTGCCAGCAGTCTGGGGGGGGGTCCGACAGATACGCAGTATTTT.

This chain links TRBV7-2 with TRBJ1-6; maybe TRBD1 (5 bases). V was shortened by 7 bases and J by 4 bases, with 11 bases between the two germline ends. Germline V lookup: CDR1 SGHTA, CDR2 FQGNSA. CDR3 size: 14 residues. CDR3 amino acids: CASTEAGYNSPLHF. CDR3 DNA sequence: TGTGCCAGCACGGAGGCAGGGTATAATTCACCCCTCCACTTT.

This clonotype has just a few counts. This chain connects TRBV11-2 to TRBJ2-5; D may correspond to TRBD1 or TRBD2 (5 bases each). Trimming removed 1 base at V and 0 bases at J, with 21 bases between. Germline V CDR1 and CDR2: SGHAT, FQNNGV. The CDR3 sequence is 19 residues long. CDR3 DNA sequence: TGTGCCAGCAGCTTAGGGTTTGGGACGGGCCGCCCCTACCAAGAGACCCAGTACTTC. This gives the protein CASSLGFGTGRPYQETQYF.

The V gene is TRBV12-3 or TRBV12-4, the J gene TRBJ2-7; D is undetermined. This CDR3 is 15 amino acids long. The V and J ends lost 0 bases and 3 bases respectively, with 12 bases between them. This CDR3 is CASSLAGPRFYEQYF. In DNA form, the CDR3 reads TGTGCCAGCAGTTTAGCCGGACCTAGATTCTACGAGCAGTACTTC.

This chain joins TRBV5-1 and TRBJ1-1, with TRBD1 identical over 8 bases. V lost 0 bases to trimming and J lost 5 bases; unmatched junction nucleotides: 9. There are 16 residues in the CDR3. CDR1 is SGHRS, CDR2 YFSETQ, per germline. The CDR3 DNA is TGCGCCAGCAGCTTGGCCTCTGGACAGGGTATAACTGAAGCTTTCTTT. It codes for CASSLASGQGITEAFF.

The CDR3 bases are TGTGCCAGCAGCTCCCAGGTTTCGAGGGAGCAGTACTTC. It encodes CASSSQVSREQYF. The chain links TRBV11-2 to TRBJ2-7; D is uncertain. This CDR3 region has 13 residues. Trimming left V 4 bases short and J 7 bases short, with 14 bases between. The germline V gene encodes CDR1 SGHAT and CDR2 FQNNGV.

The chain links TRBV18 to TRBJ1-2, with 10 bases that match TRBD1. The germline V gene has CDR1 KGHSH and CDR2 LQKENI. V lost 3 bases, J lost 3 bases, and 7 bases stayed unmatched. The CDR3 is made up of 16 amino acids. For the CDR3, the DNA is TGTGCCAGCTCACCGTCGGGACAGGGGCCCTACTATGGCTACACCTTC. This codes for CASSPSGQGPYYGYTF.

The V and J genes are TRBV5-1 and TRBJ2-1; 9 bases match TRBD1. Per the germline V gene, CDR1 is SGHRS and CDR2 is YFSETQ. Unmatched junction bases numbered 14, after V lost 1 base and J lost 6 bases. The CDR3 contains 18 residues. CDR3: CASSLLGAGTGTGNEQFF. The CDR3 region has the DNA TGCGCCAGCAGCTTGCTTGGGGCCGGGACAGGGACGGGCAATGAGCAGTTCTTC.

At least ten counts were recorded for this clonotype. The V call is TRBV5-5, the J call TRBJ2-7; 7 positions match TRBD1. Germline V gives CDR1 SGHKS, CDR2 YYEKEE (reference sequence). V shed 1 base and J 1 base; nucleotides not matched to a gene: 2. The CDR3 sequence is 14 residues long. CDR3 DNA sequence: TGTGCCAGCAGCTTGAAGGGGGCTTCCTACGAGCAGTACTTC. Translating it yields CASSLKGASYEQYF.

The chain recombines TRBV7-2 with TRBJ2-5, with 7 bases lining up with TRBD1. Trimming took 4 bases from V and 11 from J; bases not matched to a gene: 10. The CDR3 sequence is 13 residues long. CDR1 is SGHTA and CDR2 is FQGNSA in the germline V gene. Here the CDR3 reads CASSSNSQGEQYF. The CDR3 DNA sequence: TGTGCCAGCAGCTCAAACTCCCAGGGGGAGCAGTACTTC.

This clonotype has a handful of counts. V usage is TRBV15 and J usage is TRBJ2-7; TRBD2 matches at 14 bases. In germline, CDR1 is LNHNV, CDR2 YYDKDF (reference sequence). Trimming took 1 base from V and 4 from J; bases not matched to a gene: 3. The CDR3 is 16 amino acids. CDR3 region: CATSRGGLAGEYEQYF. The CDR3 DNA is TGTGCCACCAGCAGAGGGGGACTAGCGGGGGAGTACGAGCAGTACTTC.

This chain connects TRBV27 to TRBJ1-2; 10 nucleotides line up with TRBD1. This CDR3 spans 16 amino acids. The V gene end was trimmed by 6 bases and the J gene end by 7 bases; junction bases not matched to a gene: 14. Germline V gives CDR1 MNHEY, CDR2 SMNVEV (reference sequence). The CDR3: CASRLGQGGGSFGYTF. The CDR3 bases are TGTGCCAGCAGACTCGGACAGGGGGGAGGGAGTTTTGGCTACACCTTC.

CDR3 amino acids: CASSSMMRQGGTDTQYF. CDR3 in DNA: TGTGCCAGCAGCTCCATGATGCGACAGGGAGGCACAGATACGCAGTATTTT. The V gene is TRBV7-2, the J gene TRBJ2-3; 7 nucleotides align to TRBD1. Unmatched junction bases numbered 11, after V lost 4 bases and J lost 1 base. This CDR3 is 17 amino acids long. The V gene's germline CDR1 is SGHTA and CDR2 FQGNSA.

The rearrangement uses TRBV7-9 and TRBJ2-1; TRBD1 matches at 9 bases. Unmatched junction bases numbered 3, after V lost 6 bases and J lost 9 bases. CDR1 is SEHNR and CDR2 is FQNEAQ in the germline V gene (reference sequence). The CDR3 length is 12 residues. The CDR3 sequence is CASSGQGLEQFF. For the CDR3, the DNA is TGTGCCAGCAGTGGACAGGGGCTTGAGCAGTTCTTC. Drawing the rest from reference TRBV7-9 and TRBJ2-1, the complete variable domain is DTGVSQNPRHKITKRGQNVTFRCDPISEHNRLYWYRQTLGQGPEFLTYFQNEAQLEKSRLLSDRFSAERPKGSFSTLEIQRTEQGDSAMYLCASSGQGLEQFFGPGTRLTVL.

In its sample, this clonotype was seen many times. This rearrangement joins TRBV9 to TRBJ1-6; a weak D match, TRBD1 (5 bases). Trimming pared 3 bases from V and 8 bases from J, leaving 12 bases between. The CDR3 is 14 residues long. CDR1 and CDR2 (germline): SGDLS, YYNGEE. CDR3 sequence reads: CASSAGDWDSPLHF. The CDR3 DNA is TGTGCCAGCAGCGCGGGGGATTGGGATTCACCCCTCCACTTT.

V usage is TRBV20-1 and J usage is TRBJ2-2; no clear D. The CDR3 has 13 amino acids. V gave up 4 bases and J gave up 2 bases, with 8 bases separating them. Germline loops: CDR1 DFQATT, CDR2 SNEGSKA (reference sequence). The CDR3 DNA sequence: TGCAGTGCTATGACGAGAAACACCGGGGAGCTGTTTTTT. The encoded protein is CSAMTRNTGELFF.

This clonotype was seen more than once but under ten times. The CDR3 loop is CASSQIGQGVTSGEQYF. CDR3 DNA: TGTGCCAGCAGTCAAATTGGACAGGGGGTTACTAGTGGGGAGCAGTACTTC. This chain uses TRBV7-6 with TRBJ2-7, with 10 bases matching TRBD1. Trimming cost V 6 bases and J 7 bases; bases outside gene matches: 18. Germline V gene data show CDR1 as SGHVS and CDR2 as FNYEAQ. This CDR3 spans 17 amino acids.

The chain couples TRBV6-5 to TRBJ2-3, with no clear D. V was cut by 0 bases and J by 2 bases, with 12 bases left in between. The CDR3 is made up of 16 amino acids. Germline V gene data show CDR1 as MNHEY and CDR2 as SVGAGI. The CDR3 nucleotides read TGTGCCAGCAGTTACTCGAGTCGTCCTGACACAGATACGCAGTATTTT. Amino acid sequence: CASSYSSRPDTDTQYF.

J is TRBJ2-1 and V is TRBV28; perhaps TRBD2 as D (5 bases). The ends were cut back, 11 bases at V and 2 bases at J, with 16 bases in the middle. Germline CDR1 reads MDHEN; CDR2 reads SYDVKM. The CDR3 spans 14 residues. The CDR3 nucleotides read TGTGCCGGCACCCCCTGGGGAGCCTACAATGAGCAGTTCTTC. Its protein is CAGTPWGAYNEQFF.

V usage is TRBV15 and J usage is TRBJ1-2; unclear D gene. Trimming shortened V by 2 bases and J by 6 bases, and 10 bases separated the two germline ends. This CDR3 contains 13 residues. The germline V gene encodes CDR1 LNHNV and CDR2 YYDKDF (reference sequence). The CDR3 DNA reads as TGTGCCACCAGCAGATCACATTCAGATGGCTACACCTTC. It yields the protein CATSRSHSDGYTF.

In this sample, this clonotype turned up a few times. CDR3 in DNA: TGCGCCAGCAGCTTGGCGGGGGGCGATTCACCCCTCCACTTT. Amino acid sequence: CASSLAGGDSPLHF. This chain joins TRBV5-1 and TRBJ1-6; weak D call: TRBD1 (6 bases). This CDR3 spans 14 amino acids. The V gene's germline CDR1 is SGHRS and CDR2 YFSETQ. V was cut by 0 bases and J by 8 bases, with 9 bases left in between.

The V call is TRBV6-6, the J call TRBJ1-5; the D gene is possibly TRBD1 (5 bases). Trimming left V 6 bases short and J 6 bases short, with 18 bases between. The germline V gene encodes CDR1 MNHNY and CDR2 SVGAGI (reference sequence). There are 15 residues in the CDR3. The CDR3 DNA is TGTGCCAGCAGAGTATCAGCAGGGTTCAGTCAGCCCCAGCATTTT. Protein sequence: CASRVSAGFSQPQHF.

This clonotype was found many times. The chain carries TRBV4-2 and TRBJ2-4; D ambiguous. The CDR3 runs to 15 residues. Trimming stripped 1 base from V and 6 bases from J, with 13 bases between. CDR1 is LGHNA and CDR2 is YNFKEQ in the germline V gene. The CDR3 bases are TGTGCCAGCAGCCAAGGGGTAGTTTTAGGAAACATTCAGTACTTC. Translation: CASSQGVVLGNIQYF.

This clonotype was found many times. This chain joins TRBV12-3 or TRBV12-4 and TRBJ1-5; 8 bases agree with TRBD1. With 6 bases clipped from V and 6 bases from J, the junction kept 4 bases outside the gene matches. The length of the CDR3 is 13 residues. In DNA, the CDR3 is TGTGCCAGCAGCGGACAGGGCGGTCAGCCCCAGCATTTT. As protein: CASSGQGGQPQHF.

As to this clonotype: A read error may account for a junction end that differs from germline. V is TRBV7-2 and J is TRBJ1-5, with a tentative D call TRBD1 (6 bases). Germline-derived CDR1 and CDR2 are SGHTA and FQGNSA. There are 16 residues in the CDR3. The CDR3 sequence is CASGFAGAGGNQPQHF. DNA for the CDR3: TGTGCCAGCGGCTTTGCAGGGGCGGGGGGCAATCAGCCCCAGCATTTT.

The chain employs TRBV4-2 and TRBJ1-1, with no clear D. The germline gives CDR1 LGHNA, CDR2 YNFKEQ. This CDR3 spans 14 amino acids. Trimming removed 1 base from V and 6 bases from J, with 12 bases in between. The CDR3 coding sequence is TGTGCCAGCAGCCAAGGTGGGCGTAACTCTGAAGCTTTCTTT. Protein sequence: CASSQGGRNSEAFF.

The genes are TRBV4-3 and TRBJ1-1; possibly TRBD1 for D (6 bases). The germline V gene encodes CDR1 LGHNA and CDR2 YSLEER. The V end was cut by 0 bases, the J end by 4 bases, with 18 bases between. The CDR3 spans 17 residues. Here the CDR3 DNA reads TGCGCCAGCAGCCAAGATGAACAGGGTGGGTCGGGCACTGAAGCTTTCTTT. It translates to CASSQDEQGGSGTEAFF.